The 6 T cell receptor beta chains listed next were all sequenced from one sample in a study of blood T cell repertoires in COVID-19. Clones were read by immunoSEQ multiplex PCR, and TCRdb kept only the in-frame ones, dropping some. The data contain around 180,000 clones, roughly nine tenths of them singletons. Sequenced material: peripheral blood. The source is a man in his sixties with acute or convalescent COVID-19.

This chain links TRBV24-1 with TRBJ1-2; no firm D call. The CDR3 is 13 amino acids. V was pared by 1 base and J by 3 bases, with 5 bases between. Germline CDR1 reads KGHDR; CDR2 reads SFDVKD. DNA of the CDR3: TGTGCCACCAGTGATTTTACAGACTATGGCTACACCTTC. It yields the protein CATSDFTDYGYTF.

The rearrangement links TRBV2 to TRBJ1-1; D remains ambiguous. Germline loops: CDR1 SNHLY, CDR2 FYNNEI. Deletions cut 7 bases from V and 1 base from J, with 16 bases between. There are 15 residues in the CDR3. For the CDR3, the DNA is TGTGCCAGCATCCTCCCCCGGGGTAGGAACACTGAAGCTTTCTTT. Protein product: CASILPRGRNTEAFF.

The chain couples TRBV6-5 to TRBJ2-1; 7 bases fit TRBD2. Germline CDR1 MNHEY, CDR2 SVGAGI. This CDR3 has 15 residues. J was trimmed by 2 bases and V by 6 bases; bases with no gene match: 7. DNA of the CDR3: TGTGCCAGCAGGCCACCGGGACTAACCTACAATGAGCAGTTCTTC. This gives the protein CASRPPGLTYNEQFF.

The V and J genes are TRBV5-1 and TRBJ1-4; D is possibly TRBD1 (5 bases). This CDR3 comprises 14 residues. V was shortened by 2 bases and J by 1 base, with 6 bases between the two germline ends. CDR1 and CDR2 (germline): SGHRS, YFSETQ. In DNA form, the CDR3 reads TGCGCCAGCAGCTTCGGGGGAACTAATGAAAAACTGTTTTTT. Protein: CASSFGGTNEKLFF.

The rearrangement uses TRBV3-1 (or the pseudogene TRBV3-2) and TRBJ2-5, with 10 bases lining up with TRBD1. This CDR3 has 14 amino acids. The germline V gene has CDR1 LGHDT and CDR2 YNNKEL (reference sequence). Unmatched junction bases numbered 6, after V lost 11 bases and J lost 0 bases. Here the CDR3 reads CASDRGGNQETQYF. CDR3 nucleotides: TGTGCCTCGGACAGGGGGGGAAACCAAGAGACCCAGTACTTC.

This chain connects TRBV7-9 to TRBJ2-3, with D possibly TRBD1 on 6 matching bases. Germline CDR1 is SEHNR and CDR2 is FQNEAQ (reference sequence). The CDR3 contains 17 residues. Trimming removed 1 base at V and 4 bases at J, with 18 bases between. CDR3 amino acids: CASSLVKSGVEPDTQYF. CDR3 DNA: TGTGCCAGCAGCTTAGTAAAGTCAGGGGTCGAACCAGATACGCAGTATTTT.